The source of this T cell receptor (beta chain) is a study of T cell responses to AZD1222 COVID-19 vaccine. Using immunoSEQ multiplex PCR, the repertoire was profiled, and TCRdb retains in-frame clones only, with some absent. This table has around 140,000 clones, about 89% appearing once. Germline V gene lookup returns CDR1 LNHDA and CDR2 SQIVND (reference sequence). The CDR3 is made up of 14 amino acids. V lost 2 bases, J lost 10 bases, and 4 bases stayed unmatched. As concerns this clone: No antigen is known for it.

General study points: The donors showed a predominance of white British ancestry and of females, with possible underestimation of clonal diversity.

V is TRBV19 and J is TRBJ1-6; 8 bases map to TRBD1. This clonotype was sampled from an adult who received the MenACWY meningococcal vaccine as a control. The source was peripheral blood, collected 28 days after the second dose of the MenACWY control vaccine. Written as DNA, the CDR3 is TGTGCCAGTAGTATAACAGGGGGAGGGTCACCCCTCCACTTT. As protein: CASSITGGGSPLHF.